These 15 T cell receptor beta chains originate from one sample sequenced in a study of cytomegalovirus exposure and HLA in healthy donors. Researchers ran the PCR with 60 Vbeta and 13 Jbeta primers. Clones were read by immunoSEQ multiplex PCR, and TCRdb kept only the in-frame ones, dropping some. The sample lists approximately 100,000 clones, roughly 80% seen once, with 13% to 15% in the top ten. Input material: PBMCs. The receptors shown here come from a male donor in good health and CMV-seropositive.

This chain links TRBV19 with TRBJ1-1; 9 bases fit TRBD1. J was trimmed by 6 bases and V by 5 bases; bases with no gene match: 7. CDR3 length: 14 amino acids. Germline CDR1 reads LNHDA; CDR2 reads SQIVND (reference sequence). The CDR3 nucleotides read TGTGCCAGTAGTGAAGGACAGGGGTACGCTGAAGCTTTCTTT. It codes for CASSEGQGYAEAFF.

V gene TRBV7-9 combines with J gene TRBJ2-3, with TRBD2 as a possible D gene (5 bases). The length of the CDR3 is 11 residues. The V end lost 9 bases, the J end lost 7 bases, and 11 bases lay between the germline ends. CDR1 SEHNR and CDR2 FQNEAQ come from the germline V gene (reference sequence). The CDR3: CARRVGNTQYF. The CDR3 DNA reads as TGTGCCAGGAGGGTAGGGAATACGCAGTATTTT.

This clone was counted a single time. V gene TRBV9 combines with J gene TRBJ1-5; 8 nucleotides line up with TRBD1. CDR1 is SGDLS, CDR2 YYNGEE, per germline. The CDR3 consists of 17 residues. V gave up 3 bases and J gave up 0 bases; unmatched junction bases: 8. The CDR3 region has the DNA TGTGCCAGCAGCGCCGAAGACAGGGGCTATAGCAATCAGCCCCAGCATTTT. It is translated as CASSAEDRGYSNQPQHF.

This clone has just a few counts. V and J are TRBV4-3 and TRBJ2-6; D gene ambiguous. This CDR3 comprises 15 residues. Germline assignment: CDR1 LGHNA and CDR2 YSLEER. Trimming cost V 4 bases and J 1 base, with 8 bases left between them. Here the CDR3 reads CASSPTRSGANVLTF. CDR3 in DNA: TGCGCCAGCAGCCCCACGCGGTCTGGGGCCAACGTCCTGACTTTC.

The rearrangement uses TRBV30 and TRBJ1-1; a possible D gene is TRBD1 (5 bases). Germline values: CDR1 GTSNPN, CDR2 SVGIG (reference sequence). Between the trimmed V and J ends, which lost 0 bases and 5 bases, there was a span of 10 bases. The length of the CDR3 is 13 residues. CDR3: CAWSVVGGTEAFF. The CDR3, as DNA: TGTGCCTGGAGTGTTGTCGGGGGGACTGAAGCTTTCTTT. Combining the CDR3 with reference TRBV30 and TRBJ1-1 gives the whole variable domain SQTIHQWPATLVQPVGSPLSLECTVEGTSNPNLYWYRQAAGRGLQLLFYSVGIGQISSEVPQNLSASRPQDRQFILSSKKLLLSDSGFYLCAWSVVGGTEAFFGQGTRLTVV.

The V call is TRBV11-2, the J call TRBJ2-7; 8 bases line up with TRBD1. Trimming cost V 5 bases and J 0 bases; bases outside gene matches: 6. Germline CDR1 reads SGHAT; CDR2 reads FQNNGV. The CDR3 consists of 15 residues. As DNA, the CDR3 is TGTGCCAGCAGCCCCCCTGACAGGGGCTCCTACGAGCAGTACTTC. It specifies CASSPPDRGSYEQYF. The whole variable domain, remainder taken from reference TRBV11-2 and TRBJ2-7, is EAGVAQSPRYKIIEKRQSVAFWCNPISGHATLYWYQQILGQGPKLLIQFQNNGVVDDSQLPKDRFSAERLKGVDSTLKIQPAKLEDSAVYLCASSPPDRGSYEQYFGPGTRLTVT.

V gene TRBV19 combines with J gene TRBJ1-5, with 7 bases aligning to TRBD1. The CDR3 is 14 residues long. CDR1 is LNHDA and CDR2 is SQIVND in the germline V gene (reference sequence). Unmatched junction bases numbered 3, after V lost 5 bases and J lost 2 bases. The CDR3 spells CASSDRDGNQPQHF. CDR3 sequence (DNA): TGTGCCAGTAGTGACAGGGATGGCAATCAGCCCCAGCATTTT. Looking up the rest from reference TRBV19 and TRBJ1-5 gives the full variable domain: DGGITQSPKYLFRKEGQNVTLSCEQNLNHDAMYWYRQDPGQGLRLIYYSQIVNDFQKGDIAEGYSVSREKKESFPLTVTSAQKNPTAFYLCASSDRDGNQPQHFGDGTRLSIL.

The chain recombines TRBV2 with TRBJ1-6; D perhaps matches TRBD1 (6 bases). Germline V gives CDR1 SNHLY, CDR2 FYNNEI. This CDR3 comprises 15 residues. Trimming took off 7 bases at V and 6 bases at J, with 16 bases between the two ends. The CDR3: CASKEGGGGNSPLHF. DNA of the CDR3: TGTGCCAGCAAAGAGGGGGGAGGGGGTAATTCACCCCTCCACTTT.

The chain combines TRBV7-2 with TRBJ1-5, with a tentative D call TRBD1 (6 bases). V lost 5 bases to trimming and J lost 8 bases, with 16 bases between them. Looked up from germline, CDR1 is SGHTA and CDR2 is FQGNSA. The CDR3 loop spans 14 amino acids. CDR3 protein: CASSTGYGVEPQHF. The CDR3 nucleotides read TGTGCCAGCAGCACAGGGTATGGGGTCGAGCCCCAGCATTTT.

DNA of the CDR3: TGTGCCAGTAGTATTTTGTCCTTCCGGGGCTACACCTTC. Translation gives CASSILSFRGYTF. V and J are TRBV19 and TRBJ1-2; no firm D call. Germline V gene lookup returns CDR1 LNHDA and CDR2 SQIVND (reference sequence). The germline V and J ends were trimmed by 3 bases and 8 bases, with 13 bases remaining between them. The CDR3 length is 13 residues.

This clone has more than one count but fewer than ten. This sequence joins TRBV7-2 and TRBJ2-7; D gene uncertain. CDR1 is SGHTA, CDR2 FQGNSA, per germline. CDR3 length: 13 residues. The V gene lost 1 base and the J gene lost 5 bases, with 9 bases spanning the gap. CDR3 protein: CASSLVVRDEQYF. The CDR3 DNA follows: TGTGCCAGCAGCTTAGTGGTACGGGACGAGCAGTACTTC.

This clone was counted between two and nine times. The chain recombines TRBV5-8 with TRBJ1-4; 9 bases line up with TRBD1. The germline V gene encodes CDR1 SGHTS and CDR2 YDEGEE. The CDR3 sequence is 15 residues long. Trimming at V came to 6 bases and at J to 2 bases, leaving 5 bases not matched to a gene. The CDR3 region is CASTSGQGTNEKLFF. Written as DNA, the CDR3 is TGTGCCAGCACCTCGGGACAGGGTACTAATGAAAAACTGTTTTTT.

The chain links TRBV29-1 to TRBJ2-1, with D unclear. This CDR3 region has 14 residues. The germline gives CDR1 SQVTM, CDR2 ANQGSEA. Trimming stripped 1 base from V and 1 base from J, with 8 bases between. The CDR3 DNA follows: TGCAGCGTTGAAGGTTGGGCTTCCTACAATGAGCAGTTCTTC. Residues: CSVEGWASYNEQFF.

The CDR3 nucleotides read TGTGCCTGGAGTCCCGGTCCTTTCAGGGGTGAAACTGAAGCTTTCTTT. Translated: CAWSPGPFRGETEAFF. This chain joins TRBV30 and TRBJ1-1; tentatively, D is TRBD1 (6 bases). Between the trimmed V and J ends, which lost 2 bases and 5 bases, there was a span of 21 bases. CDR3 length: 16 amino acids. Germline-derived CDR1 and CDR2 are GTSNPN and SVGIG (reference sequence).

The genes are TRBV2 and TRBJ1-1; D is ambiguous. Trimming stripped 3 bases from V and 8 bases from J, with 4 bases between. The CDR3 length is 10 residues. CDR1 and CDR2 (germline): SNHLY, FYNNEI. The CDR3 sequence is CASSDQEAFF. CDR3 DNA sequence: TGTGCCAGCAGTGATCAAGAAGCTTTCTTT.